Following are 32 T cell receptor beta chains from one sample sequenced in a study of CD8+ T cells in alopecia areata. The treatment here: oral pan-JAK inhibitor, 5-10 mg twice daily. cDNA prepared by RNA extraction and subsequent reverse transcription served as the template for sequencing. Libraries were prepared by immunoSEQ multiplex PCR; TCRdb keeps only in-frame clonotypes and omits some of them. This sample has over 100,000 clones; around 53% occur once, and the top ten carry approximately 0.5%. The specimen was CD4+ T cells sorted from blood, collected at week 4, from a patient treated with tofacitinib. These TCRs come from a human donor with alopecia areata.

J is TRBJ2-7 and V is TRBV5-5; D is perhaps TRBD1 (6 bases). Trimming stripped 6 bases from V and 3 bases from J, with 10 bases between. Germline loops: CDR1 SGHKS, CDR2 YYEKEE (reference sequence). This CDR3 has 12 residues. This chain's CDR3 is CASKPDSYEQYF. CDR3 coding DNA: TGTGCCAGCAAGCCGGACAGCTACGAGCAGTACTTC.

In this sample, this clone turned up a few times. CDR3: CASSQDKANYGYTF. DNA for the CDR3: TGTGCCAGCAGCCAGGACAAAGCTAACTATGGCTACACCTTC. The chain recombines TRBV4-2 with TRBJ1-2; D may be TRBD1 (5 bases). The germline V and J ends were trimmed by 3 bases and 0 bases, with 8 bases remaining between them. Germline V gives CDR1 LGHNA, CDR2 YNFKEQ. CDR3 length equals 14 residues.

This clone was counted only a few times. V is TRBV30 and J is TRBJ1-2; 9 bases agree with TRBD1. The J segment lost 10 bases and the V segment lost 2 bases, leaving 5 bases of the junction unmatched. CDR1 and CDR2 from the germline V gene are GTSNPN and SVGIG (reference sequence). The CDR3 runs 12 residues. The CDR3 DNA reads TGTGCCTGGAGTCCGGGACAGGGAGCCTACACCTTC. This translates into CAWSPGQGAYTF.

The chain carries TRBV30 and TRBJ1-3, with D maybe TRBD1 (6 bases). Germline V gives CDR1 GTSNPN, CDR2 SVGIG (reference sequence). With 4 bases removed from V and 0 bases from J, the gap between germline ends came to 16 bases. The CDR3 length is 16 residues. The CDR3 here is CAWKRMDSNSGNTIYF. CDR3 in DNA: TGTGCCTGGAAAAGAATGGACAGCAACTCTGGAAACACCATATATTTT. The variable domain in full, completed from reference TRBV30 and TRBJ1-3, reads SQTIHQWPATLVQPVGSPLSLECTVEGTSNPNLYWYRQAAGRGLQLLFYSVGIGQISSEVPQNLSASRPQDRQFILSSKKLLLSDSGFYLCAWKRMDSNSGNTIYFGEGSWLTVV.

This chain uses TRBV4-1 with TRBJ1-1, with 7 bases lining up with TRBD1. The CDR3 length is 13 residues. In germline, CDR1 is MGHRA, CDR2 YSYEKL. V lost 1 base to trimming and J lost 11 bases; unmatched junction nucleotides: 7. This chain's CDR3 is CASSQARGVGAFF. CDR3 nucleotides: TGCGCCAGCAGCCAAGCCAGGGGGGTCGGGGCTTTCTTT.

The chain uses TRBV7-2 and TRBJ2-2; tentatively, D is TRBD2 (7 bases). Germline assignment: CDR1 SGHTA and CDR2 FQGNSA. The CDR3 has 15 amino acids. Trimming cost V 6 bases and J 2 bases, with 13 bases left between them. The DNA of the CDR3 is TGTGCCAGCAGGTCGGGGGGACAAAACACCGGGGAGCTGTTTTTT. It encodes CASRSGGQNTGELFF.

This chain connects TRBV1 to TRBJ2-7; whether TRBD1, the table's D call, matches the DNA was not checked. TRBV1 represents a pseudogene. This CDR3 region has 17 residues. The CDR3 is CTSSQPNRTGGSYEQYF. The CDR3 DNA reads as TGCACCAGCAGCCAGCCTAATAGGACAGGGGGCTCCTACGAGCAGTACTTC.

This clone was counted only a few times. The V and J genes are TRBV2 and TRBJ2-2, with TRBD1 identical over 10 bases. Germline V gene data show CDR1 as SNHLY and CDR2 as FYNNEI. The trim removed 6 bases at V and 5 bases at J, leaving 3 bases unmatched. The CDR3 length is 14 residues. The CDR3 DNA reads TGTGCCAGCAGGGGACAGGGGTATACCGGGGAGCTGTTTTTT. Translating it yields CASRGQGYTGELFF.

In this sample, this clone turned up many times. The chain recombines TRBV5-1 with TRBJ2-2, with D hard to call. Between the trimmed V and J ends, which lost 0 bases and 4 bases, there was a span of 16 bases. Germline CDR1 and CDR2: SGHRS and YFSETQ. CDR3 length: 17 residues. The CDR3 spells CASSLERPTRTTGELFF. In nucleotides, the CDR3 is TGCGCCAGCAGCTTGGAACGACCCACGAGGACCACCGGGGAGCTGTTTTTT.

The chain links TRBV30 to TRBJ2-7; perhaps TRBD1 as D (5 bases). This CDR3 comprises 13 residues. Looked up from germline, CDR1 is GTSNPN and CDR2 is SVGIG (reference sequence). With 2 bases removed from V and 2 bases from J, the gap between germline ends came to 10 bases. CDR3 sequence reads: CAWSWGSTYEQYF. For the CDR3, the DNA is TGTGCCTGGAGTTGGGGCAGCACCTACGAGCAGTACTTC.

This clone was seen more than once but under ten times. This chain joins TRBV20-1 and TRBJ1-2; D is undetermined. Germline CDR1 DFQATT, CDR2 SNEGSKA (reference sequence). Trimming removed 2 bases at V and 4 bases at J, with 5 bases between. The CDR3 sequence is 11 residues long. The CDR3 DNA is TGCAGTGCTAGACAAGCCTATGGCTACACCTTC. It specifies CSARQAYGYTF.

This clone has a handful of counts. This chain uses TRBV5-4 with TRBJ2-1; TRBD2 might be the D (6 bases). Germline V gives CDR1 SGHNT, CDR2 YYREEE (reference sequence). This CDR3 is built from 14 residues. V gave up 4 bases and J gave up 1 base, with 9 bases separating them. CDR3 amino acids: CASSRGTSYNEQFF. CDR3 in DNA: TGTGCCAGCAGCCGCGGGACTTCCTACAATGAGCAGTTCTTC.

CDR3 in DNA: TGTGCCATCAGCAGGGCGGGAGATGAGCAGTTCTTC. Translated: CAISRAGDEQFF. The genes are TRBV10-3 and TRBJ2-1; 7 bases fit TRBD2. After removal of 6 bases from V and 8 bases from J, the junction contained 4 bases not matched to a gene. The CDR3 extends over 12 amino acids. Germline V gene lookup returns CDR1 ENHRY and CDR2 SYGVKD.

The chain links TRBV29-1 to TRBJ1-1; D uncertain. CDR1 and CDR2 from the germline V gene are SQVTM and ANQGSEA. Trimming took 5 bases from V and 7 from J, leaving 17 bases between them. CDR3 size: 13 residues. The CDR3 sequence is CSVRETRINEAFF. The DNA for the CDR3 is TGCAGCGTTCGGGAAACACGGATTAATGAAGCTTTCTTT.

This sequence joins TRBV6-5 and TRBJ1-2, with D perhaps matching TRBD1 (5 bases). V was pared by 7 bases and J by 8 bases, with 11 bases between. The CDR3 extends over 11 amino acids. In germline, CDR1 is MNHEY, CDR2 SVGAGI. The CDR3 region is CASTGAYGYTF. The CDR3 region has the DNA TGTGCCAGCACCGGGGCCTACGGCTACACCTTC.

This clone was picked up a small number of times. The chain uses TRBV4-2 and TRBJ2-2; 11 bases match TRBD2. The CDR3 runs 18 residues. V trimming: 3 bases; J trimming: 0 bases; junction bases outside the gene matches: 6. CDR1 and CDR2 (germline): LGHNA, YNFKEQ. CDR3 protein: CASSHMTSGVANTGELFF. The CDR3 DNA reads TGTGCCAGCAGCCACATGACTAGCGGGGTAGCGAACACCGGGGAGCTGTTTTTT.

This sequence joins TRBV30 and TRBJ2-1; either TRBD1 or TRBD2 may fit D (5 bases each). CDR3 length: 12 residues. CDR1 is GTSNPN, CDR2 SVGIG, per germline (reference sequence). Trimming stripped 1 base from V and 9 bases from J, with 10 bases between. The CDR3 region is CAWSAERGEQFF. In nucleotides, the CDR3 is TGTGCCTGGAGTGCGGAGAGGGGTGAGCAGTTCTTC.

This clone was recorded once. The rearrangement uses TRBV30 and TRBJ2-2; D uncertain. The CDR3 runs to 16 residues. The V end was cut by 3 bases, the J end by 0 bases, with 14 bases between. CDR1 is GTSNPN, CDR2 SVGIG, per germline (reference sequence). The CDR3 loop reads CAWRPRQTSNTGELFF. CDR3 coding DNA: TGTGCCTGGAGACCCCGGCAGACCTCGAACACCGGGGAGCTGTTTTTT. Based on the CDR3 plus reference TRBV30 and TRBJ2-2, the full variable domain is SQTIHQWPATLVQPVGSPLSLECTVEGTSNPNLYWYRQAAGRGLQLLFYSVGIGQISSEVPQNLSASRPQDRQFILSSKKLLLSDSGFYLCAWRPRQTSNTGELFFGEGSRLTVL.

The chain joins TRBV5-1 to TRBJ1-1; weak D call: TRBD1 (5 bases). The CDR3 is 14 residues long. The ends were cut back, 4 bases at V and 10 bases at J, with 20 bases in the middle. CDR1 and CDR2 from the germline V gene are SGHRS and YFSETQ. DNA of the CDR3: TGCGCCAGCAGCACGGGACGGCAGAGGACGTCAGCTTTCTTT. Amino acid sequence: CASSTGRQRTSAFF.

CDR3 residues: CASSYSVGGGQPQHF. CDR3 in DNA: TGTGCCAGCAGTTACTCCGTAGGGGGCGGTCAGCCCCAGCATTTT. This rearrangement joins TRBV6-5 to TRBJ1-5; 7 bases align to TRBD1. This CDR3 is built from 15 residues. Unmatched junction bases numbered 5, after V lost 0 bases and J lost 6 bases. In germline, CDR1 is MNHEY, CDR2 SVGAGI.

The chain couples TRBV5-4 to TRBJ2-5; tentatively, D is TRBD1 (5 bases). The V end was cut by 4 bases, the J end by 5 bases, with 12 bases between. Looked up from germline, CDR1 is SGHNT and CDR2 is YYREEE (reference sequence). The CDR3 extends over 13 amino acids. The CDR3 DNA reads as TGTGCCAGCAGCAGGAAGGGGATGGAGACCCAGTACTTC. Protein sequence: CASSRKGMETQYF.

V and J are TRBV29-1 and TRBJ2-2, with TRBD1 as a possible D gene (5 bases). This CDR3 has 15 amino acids. In germline, CDR1 is SQVTM, CDR2 ANQGSEA. V was pared by 6 bases and J by 4 bases, with 18 bases between. CDR3 coding DNA: TGCAGCGTCCGCGGTGTTAGGGGTGGCACCGGGGAGCTGTTTTTT. Translating it yields CSVRGVRGGTGELFF.

The J gene is TRBJ2-5, the V gene TRBV2; the match to TRBD1 covers 8 bases. The better agreement between TRBJ2-7 and the DNA end casts doubt on the J call. This CDR3 region has 16 residues. The germline V gene encodes CDR1 SNHLY and CDR2 FYNNEI. The CDR3 protein is CASSDPQGGYSYEQYF. CDR3 bases: TGTGCCAGCAGTGACCCACAGGGGGGCTACTCCTACGAGCAGTACTTC.

The chain combines TRBV30 with TRBJ2-7, with D maybe TRBD1 (6 bases). The CDR3 runs to 12 residues. Looked up from germline, CDR1 is GTSNPN and CDR2 is SVGIG (reference sequence). The ends were cut back, 3 bases at V and 4 bases at J, with 10 bases in the middle. DNA for the CDR3: TGTGCCTGGAGCCAACAGGGTTACGAGCAGTACTTC. Protein sequence: CAWSQQGYEQYF. Drawing the rest from reference TRBV30 and TRBJ2-7, the complete variable domain is SQTIHQWPATLVQPVGSPLSLECTVEGTSNPNLYWYRQAAGRGLQLLFYSVGIGQISSEVPQNLSASRPQDRQFILSSKKLLLSDSGFYLCAWSQQGYEQYFGPGTRLTVT.

This chain uses TRBV5-1 with TRBJ2-5, with 13 bases matching TRBD2. The V gene end was trimmed by 2 bases and the J gene end by 1 base; junction bases not matched to a gene: 5. Germline CDR1 and CDR2: SGHRS and YFSETQ. The CDR3 length is 17 residues. In DNA form, the CDR3 reads TGCGCCAGCAGCTTTGGACTAGCGGGGGTGACCCAAGAGACCCAGTACTTC. It translates to CASSFGLAGVTQETQYF.

The V gene is TRBV5-1, the J gene TRBJ2-5; D is unresolved. Between the trimmed V and J ends, which lost 4 bases and 2 bases, there was a span of 15 bases. The CDR3 is made up of 15 amino acids. Germline CDR1 reads SGHRS; CDR2 reads YFSETQ. The CDR3 bases are TGCGCCAGCAGCCCCGGCCCTTCACGACAAGAGACCCAGTACTTC. Encoded protein: CASSPGPSRQETQYF.

This clone was observed a few times. V gene TRBV6-5 combines with J gene TRBJ1-1; a possible D gene is TRBD1 (6 bases). The V gene lost 1 base and the J gene lost 11 bases, with 11 bases spanning the gap. In germline, CDR1 is MNHEY, CDR2 SVGAGI. This CDR3 has 12 residues. CDR3 amino acids: CASSYLQGQAFF. The CDR3 nucleotides are TGTGCCAGCAGTTACTTACAGGGCCAGGCTTTCTTT.

As concerns this clone: Different DNA sequences within this sample yield the same CDR3. J is TRBJ1-1 and V is TRBV29-1; D unclear. The germline V gene has CDR1 SQVTM and CDR2 ANQGSEA. This CDR3 has 12 residues. V lost 7 bases, J lost 0 bases, and 9 bases lay in between. The DNA for the CDR3 is TGCAGCGGAGGAGGGATGAACACTGAAGCTTTCTTT. It is translated as CSGGGMNTEAFF.

This chain connects TRBV4-2 to TRBJ1-4; TRBD1 aligns across 8 bases. With V trimmed by 0 bases and J by 8 bases, 5 bases remained unmatched. Germline V gene lookup returns CDR1 LGHNA and CDR2 YNFKEQ. The CDR3 loop spans 15 amino acids. CDR3 loop: CASSQDQDRDEKLFF. CDR3 coding DNA: TGTGCCAGCAGCCAAGATCAGGACAGGGACGAAAAACTGTTTTTT.

This clone was seen many times. The chain recombines TRBV7-2 with TRBJ1-5; the D gene is possibly TRBD1 (6 bases). V was clipped by 8 bases and J by 4 bases, with 21 bases between them. CDR1 is SGHTA and CDR2 is FQGNSA in the germline V gene. The length of the CDR3 is 16 residues. This CDR3 reads CASGDMRQAGNQPQHF. DNA of the CDR3: TGTGCCAGCGGCGATATGCGACAGGCAGGAAATCAGCCCCAGCATTTT.

This clone was seen only a few times. The V and J genes are TRBV11-2 and TRBJ2-2; 12 bases are a match to TRBD1. Trimming removed 2 bases from V and 14 bases from J; junction bases left unmatched: 21. The CDR3 has 19 amino acids. Germline V gene data show CDR1 as SGHAT and CDR2 as FQNNGV. The CDR3 protein is CASSLYLLGSNEGTGGLFF. The CDR3 coding sequence is TGTGCCAGCAGCTTATATCTTTTGGGCTCTAACGAGGGGACAGGGGGCCTGTTTTTT.

The J gene is TRBJ2-1, the V gene TRBV30; 9 bases are a match to TRBD2. Trimming removed 4 bases from V and 0 bases from J; junction bases left unmatched: 1. Germline CDR1 reads GTSNPN; CDR2 reads SVGIG (reference sequence). CDR3 length: 14 amino acids. The CDR3 sequence is CAWNSGSSYNEQFF. DNA for the CDR3: TGTGCCTGGAATAGCGGGAGCTCCTACAATGAGCAGTTCTTC. Full variable domain (rest looked up from reference TRBV30 and TRBJ2-1): SQTIHQWPATLVQPVGSPLSLECTVEGTSNPNLYWYRQAAGRGLQLLFYSVGIGQISSEVPQNLSASRPQDRQFILSSKKLLLSDSGFYLCAWNSGSSYNEQFFGPGTRLTVL.